The T cell receptor (beta chain) under discussion was sequenced for a study of cytomegalovirus exposure and HLA in healthy donors. Notes on the study in general: Researchers reported in a later analysis that a missense DCLRE1C variant was tied to TCR beta V- and J-gene trimming.

This PCR relied on a set of 60 Vbeta primers and 13 Jbeta primers. This table comes from immunoSEQ multiplex PCR, and its TCRdb copy is limited to in-frame clones, with some not included. The sample table includes approximately 150,000 clones. Regarding this clone: Antigen: not known.

The junction had 12 bases not matched to a gene; V was cut back by 4 bases and J by 7 bases. CDR1 and CDR2 (germline): MDHEN, SYDVKM. CDR3 size: 17 residues. The sample consisted of PBMCs. V and J are TRBV28 and TRBJ2-1; 11 nucleotides align to TRBD2. The sequence came from a male donor in good health and CMV-seronegative. CDR3 DNA sequence: TGTGCCAGCAGTTCACCGTTACTAGCGGGAGTTGGGAATGAGCAGTTCTTC. Residues: CASSSPLLAGVGNEQFF. The full variable domain, rest sourced from reference TRBV28 and TRBJ2-1, is DVKVTQSSRYLVKRTGEKVFLECVQDMDHENMFWYRQDPGLGLRLIYFSYDVKMKEKGDIPEGYSVSREKKERFSLILESASTNQTSMYLCASSSPLLAGVGNEQFFGPGTRLTVL.